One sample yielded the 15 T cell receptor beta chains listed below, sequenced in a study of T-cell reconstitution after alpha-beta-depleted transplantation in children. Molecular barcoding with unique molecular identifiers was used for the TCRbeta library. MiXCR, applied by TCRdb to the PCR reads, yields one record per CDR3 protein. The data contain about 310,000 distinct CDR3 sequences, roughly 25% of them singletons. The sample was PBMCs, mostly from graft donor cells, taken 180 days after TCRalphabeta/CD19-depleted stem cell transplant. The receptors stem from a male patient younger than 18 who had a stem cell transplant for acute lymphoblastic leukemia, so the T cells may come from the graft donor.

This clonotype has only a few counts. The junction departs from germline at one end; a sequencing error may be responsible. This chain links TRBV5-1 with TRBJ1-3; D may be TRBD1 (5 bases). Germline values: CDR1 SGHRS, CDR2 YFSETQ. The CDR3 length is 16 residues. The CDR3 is CASSLEGRLSGNTIYF. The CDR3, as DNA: TGTGCCAGCAGTTTAGAGGGACGGCTCTCTGGAAACACCATATATTTT.

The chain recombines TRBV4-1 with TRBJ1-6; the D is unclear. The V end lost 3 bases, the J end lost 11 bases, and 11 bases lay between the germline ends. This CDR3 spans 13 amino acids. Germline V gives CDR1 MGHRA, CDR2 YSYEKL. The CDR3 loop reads CASSHLGGAPLHF. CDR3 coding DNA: TGCGCCAGCAGCCACCTCGGCGGGGCACCCCTCCACTTT.

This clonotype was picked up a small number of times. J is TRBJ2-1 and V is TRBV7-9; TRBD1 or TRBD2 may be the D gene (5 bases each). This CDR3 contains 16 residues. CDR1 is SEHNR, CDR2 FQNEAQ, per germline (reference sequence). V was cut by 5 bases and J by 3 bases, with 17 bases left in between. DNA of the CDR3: TGTGCCAGCAGCCGGCCGGACGGGACCCACTACAATGAGCAGTTCTTC. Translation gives CASSRPDGTHYNEQFF.

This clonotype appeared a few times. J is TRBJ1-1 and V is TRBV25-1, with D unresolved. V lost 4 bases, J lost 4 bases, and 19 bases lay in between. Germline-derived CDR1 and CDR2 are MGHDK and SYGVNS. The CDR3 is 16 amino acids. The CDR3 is CASSVSSLLRGTEAFF. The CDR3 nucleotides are TGTGCCAGCAGTGTATCCAGCCTCCTGCGGGGCACTGAAGCTTTCTTT.

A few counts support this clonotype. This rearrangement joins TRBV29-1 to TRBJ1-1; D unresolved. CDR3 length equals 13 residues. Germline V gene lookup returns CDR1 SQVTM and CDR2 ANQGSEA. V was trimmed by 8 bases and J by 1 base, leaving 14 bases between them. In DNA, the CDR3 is TGCAGCTTTGCCTTTCTGAGGAACACTGAAGCTTTCTTT. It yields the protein CSFAFLRNTEAFF.

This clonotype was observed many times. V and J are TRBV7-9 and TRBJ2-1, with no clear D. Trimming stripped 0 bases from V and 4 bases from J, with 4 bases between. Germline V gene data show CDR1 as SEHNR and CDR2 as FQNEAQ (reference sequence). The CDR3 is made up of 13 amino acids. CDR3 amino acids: CASSLALYNEQFF. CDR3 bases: TGTGCCAGCAGCTTAGCTCTTTACAATGAGCAGTTCTTC.

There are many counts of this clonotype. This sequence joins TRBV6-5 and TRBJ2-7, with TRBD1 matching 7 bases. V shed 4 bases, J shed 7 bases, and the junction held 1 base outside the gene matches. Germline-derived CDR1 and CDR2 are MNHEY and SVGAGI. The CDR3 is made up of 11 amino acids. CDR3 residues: CASSSGGEQYF. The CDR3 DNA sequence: TGTGCCAGCAGTTCAGGGGGAGAGCAGTACTTC.

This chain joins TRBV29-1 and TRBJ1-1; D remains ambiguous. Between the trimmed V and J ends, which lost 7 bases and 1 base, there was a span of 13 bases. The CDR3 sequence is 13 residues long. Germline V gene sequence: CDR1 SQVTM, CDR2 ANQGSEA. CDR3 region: CSATPGGNTEAFF. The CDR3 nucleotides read TGCAGCGCTACCCCCGGTGGGAACACTGAAGCTTTCTTT.

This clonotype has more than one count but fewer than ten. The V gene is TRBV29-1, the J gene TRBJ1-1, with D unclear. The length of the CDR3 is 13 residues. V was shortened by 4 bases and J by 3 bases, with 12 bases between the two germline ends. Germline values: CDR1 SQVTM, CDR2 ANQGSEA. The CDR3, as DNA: TGCAGCGTTGGGCGGCAAGGACACACTGAAGCTTTCTTT. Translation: CSVGRQGHTEAFF.

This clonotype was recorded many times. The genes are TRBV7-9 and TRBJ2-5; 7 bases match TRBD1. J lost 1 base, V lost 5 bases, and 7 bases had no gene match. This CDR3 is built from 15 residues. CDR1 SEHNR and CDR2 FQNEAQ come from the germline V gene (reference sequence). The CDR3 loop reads CASSRLTGAQETQYF. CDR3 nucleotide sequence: TGTGCCAGCAGCCGATTAACAGGGGCCCAAGAGACCCAGTACTTC.

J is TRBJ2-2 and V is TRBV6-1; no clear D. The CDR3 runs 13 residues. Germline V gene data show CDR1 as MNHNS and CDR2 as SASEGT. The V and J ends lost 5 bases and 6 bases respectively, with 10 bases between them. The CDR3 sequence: CASSPHTAGELFF. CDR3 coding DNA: TGTGCCAGCAGTCCCCACACCGCCGGGGAGCTGTTTTTT.

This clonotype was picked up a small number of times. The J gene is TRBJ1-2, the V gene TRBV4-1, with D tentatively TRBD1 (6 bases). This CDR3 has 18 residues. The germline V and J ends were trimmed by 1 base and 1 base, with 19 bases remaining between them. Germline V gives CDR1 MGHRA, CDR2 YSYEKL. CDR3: CASSQGRGRGGRNYGYTF. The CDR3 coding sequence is TGCGCCAGCAGCCAAGGTCGAGGCAGGGGAGGCCGTAACTATGGCTACACCTTC.

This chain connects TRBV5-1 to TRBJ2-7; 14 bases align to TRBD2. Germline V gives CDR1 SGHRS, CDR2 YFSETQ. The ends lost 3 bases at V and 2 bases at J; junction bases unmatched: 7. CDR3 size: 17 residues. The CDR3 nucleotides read TGCGCCAGCAGCTCCCACCTGACTAGCGGGAGGGCCTACGAGCAGTACTTC. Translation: CASSSHLTSGRAYEQYF. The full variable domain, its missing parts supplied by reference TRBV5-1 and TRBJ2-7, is KAGVTQTPRYLIKTRGQQVTLSCSPISGHRSVSWYQQTPGQGLQFLFEYFSETQRNKGNFPGRFSGRQFSNSRSEMNVSTLELGDSALYLCASSSHLTSGRAYEQYFGPGTRLTVT.

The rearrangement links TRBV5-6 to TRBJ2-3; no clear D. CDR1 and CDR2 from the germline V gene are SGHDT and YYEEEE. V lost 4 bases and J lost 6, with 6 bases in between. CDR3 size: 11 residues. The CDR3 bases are TGTGCCAGCAGCCACGTGGATACGCAGTATTTT. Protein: CASSHVDTQYF.

The DNA of the CDR3 is TGCGCCAGCAGCCAACTAGGGGTCCGGTTAGGTGAGACCCAGTACTTC. Its protein is CASSQLGVRLGETQYF. The rearrangement joins TRBV4-1 to TRBJ2-5, with D possibly being TRBD1 (5 bases). The CDR3 sequence is 16 residues long. Trimming stripped 2 bases from V and 5 bases from J, with 18 bases between. Germline V gene lookup returns CDR1 MGHRA and CDR2 YSYEKL.